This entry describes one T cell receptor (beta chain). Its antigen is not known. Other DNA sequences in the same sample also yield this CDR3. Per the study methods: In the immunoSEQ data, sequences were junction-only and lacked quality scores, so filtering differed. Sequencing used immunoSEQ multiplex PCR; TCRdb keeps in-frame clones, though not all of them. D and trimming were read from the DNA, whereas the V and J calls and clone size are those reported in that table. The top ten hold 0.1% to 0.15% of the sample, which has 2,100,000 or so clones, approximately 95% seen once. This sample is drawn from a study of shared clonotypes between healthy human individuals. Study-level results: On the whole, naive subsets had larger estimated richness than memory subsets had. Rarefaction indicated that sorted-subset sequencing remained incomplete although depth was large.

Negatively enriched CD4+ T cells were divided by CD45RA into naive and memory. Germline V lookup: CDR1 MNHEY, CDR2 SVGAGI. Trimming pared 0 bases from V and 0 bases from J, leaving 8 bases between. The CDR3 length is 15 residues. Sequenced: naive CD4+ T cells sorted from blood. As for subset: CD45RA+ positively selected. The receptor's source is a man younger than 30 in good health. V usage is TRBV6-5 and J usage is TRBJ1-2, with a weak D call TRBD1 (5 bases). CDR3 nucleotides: TGTGCCAGCAGTTACTCGGGGACCTCTAACTATGGCTACACCTTC. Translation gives CASSYSGTSNYGYTF.